This T cell receptor beta chain derives from a study of cytomegalovirus exposure and HLA in healthy donors. Whole-study context: Unique TCRs from HLA-typed donors, 80 million to 90 million of them, were held in an early data release.

The PCR was carried out with 60 Vbeta primers and 13 Jbeta primers. Assay: immunoSEQ multiplex PCR; the TCRdb copy retains only in-frame clones and omits some. The sample yields approximately 290,000 clones, under 90% seen once. V lost 4 bases and J 6 bases, leaving 12 bases between the germline ends. CDR1 is MGHRA and CDR2 is YSYEKL in the germline V gene. This CDR3 comprises 14 residues. The origin of this receptor is a girl aged 2-9 years in good health and CMV-seronegative. Specimen: PBMCs. V gene TRBV4-1 combines with J gene TRBJ1-4, with D perhaps TRBD1 (5 bases). DNA of the CDR3: TGCGCCAGCAGCCGCGGGAGGGGAGATGAAAAACTGTTTTTT. It codes for CASSRGRGDEKLFF.